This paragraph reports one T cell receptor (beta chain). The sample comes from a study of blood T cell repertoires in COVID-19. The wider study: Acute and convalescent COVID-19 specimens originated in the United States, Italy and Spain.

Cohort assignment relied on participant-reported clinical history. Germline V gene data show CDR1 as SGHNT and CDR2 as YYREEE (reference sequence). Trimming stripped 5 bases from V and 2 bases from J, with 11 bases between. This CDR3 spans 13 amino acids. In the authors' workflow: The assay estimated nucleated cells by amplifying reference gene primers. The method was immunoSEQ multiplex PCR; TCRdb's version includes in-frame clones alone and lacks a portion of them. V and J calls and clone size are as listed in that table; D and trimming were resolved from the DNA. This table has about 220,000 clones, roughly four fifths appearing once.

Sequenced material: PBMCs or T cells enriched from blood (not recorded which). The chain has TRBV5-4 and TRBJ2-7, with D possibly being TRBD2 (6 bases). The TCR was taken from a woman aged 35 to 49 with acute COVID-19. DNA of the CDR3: TGTGCCAGCAGTTCGGGACTCACCTACGAGCAGTACTTC. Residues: CASSSGLTYEQYF.